A single sample is the source of the 18 T cell receptor beta chains below, sequenced in a study of CD8+CD57+ T cells in acquired aplastic anemia. Genomic DNA, serving as template, underwent TCR beta VDJ and CDR3 profiling. TCRdb reanalysed the reads using MiXCR and keeps one entry per CDR3 protein. Among hundreds of thousands of distinct CDR3 sequences listed, more than 25% were seen once. Sequencing was done on patients that had shown CD8+CD57+ cell expansion by flow cytometry. The sequenced sample was sorted CD4+, CD8+, or CD8+CD57+ T cells (not recorded which) from PBMCs. The receptors here all came from a human donor with aplastic anemia.

The chain links TRBV2 to TRBJ1-6, with TRBD1 matching over 7 bases. This CDR3 comprises 14 residues. V shed 6 bases, J shed 9 bases, and the junction held 8 bases outside the gene matches. Looked up from germline, CDR1 is SNHLY and CDR2 is FYNNEI. Here the CDR3 DNA reads TGTGCCAGCAGAGCCCGGACAGGTCTTTCACCCCTCCACTTT. Translating gives CASRARTGLSPLHF.

For the CDR3, the DNA is TGCGCCAGCAGCTGCGCTAGACCAATTGAAAAACTGTTTTTT. Encoded protein: CASSCARPIEKLFF. This sequence joins TRBV10-1 and TRBJ1-4; no reliable D call. From germline, CDR1 is WNHNN and CDR2 SYGVQD (reference sequence). Trimming took 6 bases from V and 7 from J, leaving 15 bases between them. This CDR3 is 14 amino acids long.

The table lists this clonotype with many counts. The chain joins TRBV9 to TRBJ1-1, with no clear D. Germline lookup yields CDR1 SGDLS and CDR2 YYNGEE. V lost 1 base, J lost 5 bases, and 6 bases lay in between. The CDR3 runs 12 residues. DNA for the CDR3: TGTGCCAGCAGCGTAACAGAGACTGAAGCTTTCTTT. Translated: CASSVTETEAFF. Full variable domain (missing parts from reference TRBV9 and TRBJ1-1): DSGVTQTPKHLITATGQRVTLRCSPRSGDLSVYWYQQSLDQGLQFLIQYYNGEERAKGNILERFSAQQFPDLHSELNLSSLELGDSALYFCASSVTETEAFFGQGTRLTVV.

The chain uses TRBV25-1 and TRBJ1-6; TRBD1 aligns across 8 bases. This CDR3 region has 15 residues. The germline V gene encodes CDR1 MGHDK and CDR2 SYGVNS. DNA of the CDR3: TGTGCTAGAGTATCGGCAGGGGGCCACGATTCACCCCTCCACTTT. Its protein product is CARVSAGGHDSPLHF. The variable domain in full, with the rest retrieved from reference TRBV25-1 and TRBJ1-6, is EADIYQTPRYLVIGTGKKITLECSQTMGHDKMYWYQQDPGMELHLIHYSYGVNSTEKGDLSSESTVSRIRTEHFPLTLESARPSHTSQYLCARVSAGGHDSPLHFGNGTRLTVT.

This clonotype appeared many times. This chain uses TRBV7-2 with TRBJ1-5, with unresolved D. Per the germline V gene, CDR1 is SGHTA and CDR2 is FQGNSA. V lost 1 base to trimming and J lost 1 base, with 8 bases between them. The CDR3 contains 15 residues. CDR3 loop: CASSLGRQSNQPQHF. Written as DNA, the CDR3 is TGTGCCAGCAGCTTAGGACGACAAAGCAATCAGCCCCAGCATTTT.

The sample holds a few counts of this clonotype. The chain uses TRBV30 and TRBJ1-5, with no clear D. Trimming stripped 0 bases from V and 7 bases from J, with 10 bases between. The CDR3 is 13 residues long. Germline values: CDR1 GTSNPN, CDR2 SVGIG (reference sequence). This CDR3 reads CAWSVREGQPQHF. In nucleotides, the CDR3 is TGTGCCTGGAGTGTACGGGAAGGCCAGCCCCAGCATTTT.

The sample holds a few counts of this clonotype. The genes are TRBV13 and TRBJ1-1, with unresolved D. This CDR3 has 13 residues. Between the trimmed V and J ends, which lost 6 bases and 1 base, there was a span of 9 bases. The germline CDR1 and CDR2 sequences are PRHDT and FYEKMQ (reference sequence). The CDR3 nucleotides read TGTGCCAGCAGATCCGGTACGAACACTGAAGCTTTCTTT. The encoded protein is CASRSGTNTEAFF.

The J gene is TRBJ2-3, the V gene TRBV19; 7 bases are a match to TRBD1. Germline V gene sequence: CDR1 LNHDA, CDR2 SQIVND (reference sequence). V dropped 10 bases and J dropped 4; count of bases not matched to a gene: 8. CDR3 length: 13 residues. This chain's CDR3 is CAIKEGGADTQYF. In nucleotides, the CDR3 is TGTGCCATAAAGGAAGGGGGCGCAGATACGCAGTATTTT.

The chain joins TRBV2 to TRBJ1-1; D remains ambiguous. The CDR3 consists of 13 residues. CDR1 and CDR2 (germline): SNHLY, FYNNEI. V was shortened by 6 bases and J by 5 bases, with 13 bases between the two germline ends. CDR3 nucleotide sequence: TGTGCCAGCAGAGCGGATGGGGTAACTGAAGCTTTCTTT. The encoded protein is CASRADGVTEAFF.

The V gene is TRBV24-1, the J gene TRBJ1-2; 10 nucleotides agree with TRBD1. Germline CDR1 is KGHDR and CDR2 is SFDVKD. The ends lost 11 bases at V and 7 bases at J; junction bases unmatched: 9. The CDR3 is 13 amino acids. CDR3 amino acids: CASSPGQGLGYTF. CDR3 DNA: TGTGCCAGCTCGCCGGGACAGGGGCTTGGCTACACCTTC.

The chain recombines TRBV19 with TRBJ1-1; 9 nucleotides align to TRBD1. J gave up 7 bases and V 4 bases, and 4 bases lay outside the gene matches. CDR1 is LNHDA, CDR2 SQIVND, per germline (reference sequence). The CDR3 loop spans 13 amino acids. The CDR3 DNA reads as TGTGCCAGTAGTAGACAGGGGGTGATTGAAGCTTTCTTT. Encoded protein: CASSRQGVIEAFF.

A few counts support this clonotype. This rearrangement joins TRBV20-1 to TRBJ2-5, with a possible D match to TRBD2 (6 bases). Looked up from germline, CDR1 is DFQATT and CDR2 is SNEGSKA (reference sequence). The CDR3 runs 14 residues. Trimming stripped 2 bases from V and 2 bases from J, with 12 bases between. The CDR3 DNA is TGCAGTGCTAGACGTCTCGGGGGACAAGAGACCCAGTACTTC. This encodes CSARRLGGQETQYF.

This clonotype was counted a few times. The rearrangement links TRBV7-2 to TRBJ2-7, with D possibly TRBD2 on 6 matching bases. Trimming stripped 5 bases from V and 4 bases from J, with 15 bases between. CDR3 size: 14 residues. Germline V CDR1 and CDR2: SGHTA, FQGNSA. In nucleotides, the CDR3 is TGTGCCAGCAGCCTGAACGGGGGATCTTACGAGCAGTACTTC. This encodes CASSLNGGSYEQYF.

This clonotype was detected many times. The genes are TRBV9 and TRBJ1-2, with a possible D match to TRBD1 (5 bases). The CDR3 is 14 residues long. Germline V gene lookup returns CDR1 SGDLS and CDR2 YYNGEE. Trimming took 4 bases from V and 5 from J, leaving 15 bases between them. CDR3 residues: CASSPPETEYGYTF. CDR3 nucleotide sequence: TGTGCCAGCAGCCCACCAGAGACAGAATATGGCTACACCTTC.

In its sample, this clonotype was seen a few times. The CDR3 coding sequence is TGTGCCAGTAGTACTGGACTAGCGGGAGACAATGAGCAGTTCTTC. Translating gives CASSTGLAGDNEQFF. The chain combines TRBV19 with TRBJ2-1; TRBD2 agrees at 13 bases. In germline, CDR1 is LNHDA, CDR2 SQIVND (reference sequence). Losses at the gene ends were 4 bases for V and 5 bases for J; bases not matched to a gene: 2. CDR3 size: 15 residues.

In its sample, this clonotype was seen a few times. This rearrangement joins TRBV4-2 to TRBJ2-7, with 14 bases matching TRBD2. Per the germline V gene, CDR1 is LGHNA and CDR2 is YNFKEQ. V gave up 5 bases and J gave up 4 bases; unmatched junction bases: 4. This CDR3 comprises 15 residues. In DNA form, the CDR3 reads TGTGCCAGCAGCTCCCGACTAGCGGGAGGGTACGAGCAGTACTTC. This sequence encodes CASSSRLAGGYEQYF.

The genes are TRBV16 and TRBJ2-7, with 10 bases lining up with TRBD2. The CDR3 is 12 amino acids. Germline V gene data show CDR1 as KGHSY and CDR2 as FQNENV. In DNA form, the CDR3 reads TGTGCGAGAGCTAGCGGGGGCTCCGAGCAGTACTTC. As protein: CARASGGSEQYF.

The chain employs TRBV19 and TRBJ1-4; D remains unclear. This CDR3 contains 18 residues. Trimming removed 0 bases from V and 0 bases from J, with 14 bases in between. Germline V gene lookup returns CDR1 LNHDA and CDR2 SQIVND (reference sequence). CDR3 in amino acids: CASSIEHSRRATNEKLFF. The CDR3, as DNA: TGTGCCAGTAGTATAGAGCACTCCAGAAGGGCAACTAATGAAAAACTGTTTTTT.